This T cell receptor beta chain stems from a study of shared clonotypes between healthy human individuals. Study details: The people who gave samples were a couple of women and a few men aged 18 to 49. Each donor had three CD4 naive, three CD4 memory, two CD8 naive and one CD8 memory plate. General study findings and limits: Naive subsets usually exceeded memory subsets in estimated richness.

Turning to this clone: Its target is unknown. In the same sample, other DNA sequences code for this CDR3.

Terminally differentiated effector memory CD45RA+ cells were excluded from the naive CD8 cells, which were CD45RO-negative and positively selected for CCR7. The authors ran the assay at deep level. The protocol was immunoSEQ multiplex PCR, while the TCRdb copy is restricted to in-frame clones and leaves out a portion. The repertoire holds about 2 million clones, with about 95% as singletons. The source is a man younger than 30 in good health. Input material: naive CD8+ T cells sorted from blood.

CDR3 sequence reads: CAWSVGTGTDTQYF. The DNA of the CDR3 is TGTGCCTGGAGTGTAGGGACGGGAACAGATACGCAGTATTTT. The rearrangement links TRBV30 to TRBJ2-3; either TRBD1 or TRBD2 may fit D (5 bases each). CDR3 length equals 14 residues. The V end lost 0 bases, the J end lost 3 bases, and 10 bases lay between the germline ends. From germline, CDR1 is GTSNPN and CDR2 SVGIG (reference sequence).